This TCR beta chain derives from a study of cytomegalovirus exposure and HLA in healthy donors. About the research overall: Later analysis reported that the roughly 110 validation repertoires shared the platform of the roughly 680 first-cohort repertoires. General study points: Specific recognition of CMV antigens was confirmed in vitro for a few chains (all CMV-associated). The listing of approximately 160 TCR beta chains classed them as cytomegalovirus-associated.

Assay: immunoSEQ multiplex PCR; the TCRdb copy retains only in-frame clones and omits some. The repertoire holds some 200,000 clones, with over 80% as singletons. With 2 bases removed from V and 6 bases from J, the gap between germline ends came to 16 bases. The V gene's germline CDR1 is LNHDA and CDR2 SQIVND (reference sequence). The CDR3 is 15 amino acids. Concerning this clone: The target antigen is unknown.

The sequenced sample was PBMCs. This sequence joins TRBV19 and TRBJ1-2; tentatively, D is TRBD1 (6 bases). The receptor was isolated from a young woman in good health and CMV-seronegative. The CDR3 here is CASSIRPGTPNGYTF. DNA for the CDR3: TGTGCCAGTAGTATACGACCGGGGACACCTAATGGCTACACCTTC.